A selection of T cell receptor beta chains follows, all from one sample in a study of Ad26.COV2.S vaccination and SARS-CoV-2 variants. Repertoires were generated with immunoSEQ multiplex PCR, while TCRdb's copy carries only in-frame clones and drops some. The table shows around 350,000 clones, with roughly 94% occurring only once. The input for sequencing was peripheral blood, taken after recovery from COVID-19. The origin of the receptors is a human donor who had recovered from COVID-19. Both conserved end residues are part of each CDR3. A D gene is named only where the DNA matches it firmly. The size entry is marked missing in some rows and otherwise reads once, few, many or a size class.

v_call: TRBV5-1; j_call: TRBJ2-5; clone_size: NA; d_call: NA; cdr3_aa: CASSLGGSPTQYF; cdr3_nt: TGCGCCAGCAGCTTGGGTGGCTCGCCGACCCAGTACTTC
v_call: TRBV6-5; j_call: TRBJ2-7; clone_size: NA; d_call: NA; cdr3_aa: CASSEQWGALDEQYF; cdr3_nt: TGTGCCAGCAGCGAGCAGTGGGGGGCGCTCGACGAGCAGTACTTC
v_call: TRBV2; j_call: TRBJ1-1; clone_size: NA; d_call: NA; cdr3_aa: CASSVQGGTEAFF; cdr3_nt: TGTGCCAGCAGTGTCCAGGGAGGGACTGAAGCTTTCTTT
v_call: TRBV5-4; j_call: TRBJ2-7; clone_size: NA; d_call: NA; cdr3_aa: CASSFGISYEQYF; cdr3_nt: TGTGCCAGCAGCTTTGGGATCTCCTACGAGCAGTACTTC
v_call: TRBV19; j_call: TRBJ1-1; clone_size: NA; d_call: TRBD1; cdr3_aa: CAIKTGSGTEAFF; cdr3_nt: TGTGCCATTAAGACAGGGTCGGGCACTGAAGCTTTCTTT
v_call: TRBV6-2/TRBV6-3; j_call: TRBJ2-7; clone_size: once; d_call: NA; cdr3_aa: CASSYSGTFFYEQYF; cdr3_nt: TGTGCCAGCAGTTACTCGGGGACCTTCTTCTACGAGCAGTACTTC
v_call: TRBV9; j_call: TRBJ2-7; clone_size: NA; d_call: NA; cdr3_aa: CASSSGGYEQYF; cdr3_nt: TGTGCCAGCAGTTCAGGGGGGTACGAGCAGTACTTC
v_call: TRBV5-1; j_call: TRBJ2-7; clone_size: NA; d_call: NA; cdr3_aa: CASSPIGTGGGGEQYF; cdr3_nt: TGCGCCAGCAGCCCGATCGGGACGGGGGGCGGTGGGGAGCAGTACTTC
v_call: TRBV5-5; j_call: TRBJ1-4; clone_size: NA; d_call: NA; cdr3_aa: CASSSRVGTGKLFF; cdr3_nt: TGTGCCAGCAGCTCTCGGGTAGGGACGGGGAAACTGTTTTTT
v_call: TRBV6-5; j_call: TRBJ1-6; clone_size: NA; d_call: NA; cdr3_aa: CASRGSSYNSPLHF; cdr3_nt: TGTGCCAGCCGAGGCAGCTCCTATAATTCACCCCTCCACTTT
v_call: TRBV27; j_call: TRBJ1-6; clone_size: NA; d_call: NA; cdr3_aa: CASSLVLYNSPLHF; cdr3_nt: TGTGCCAGCAGTTTGGTCCTATATAATTCACCCCTCCACTTT
v_call: TRBV27; j_call: TRBJ2-1; clone_size: NA; d_call: TRBD1; cdr3_aa: CASSTGTVPNEQFF; cdr3_nt: TGTGCCAGCAGCACCGGGACAGTACCAAATGAGCAGTTCTTC
v_call: TRBV7-3; j_call: TRBJ2-4; clone_size: once; d_call: TRBD2; cdr3_aa: CASSVTGGTDIQYF; cdr3_nt: TGTGCCAGCAGTGTAACGGGGGGGACGGACATTCAGTACTTC
v_call: TRBV19; j_call: TRBJ2-7; clone_size: NA; d_call: NA; cdr3_aa: CASRRDTYSYEQYF; cdr3_nt: TGTGCCAGTAGACGGGACACCTACTCCTACGAGCAGTACTTC
v_call: TRBV5-1; j_call: TRBJ1-5; clone_size: NA; d_call: NA; cdr3_aa: CASSLEGQRNQPQHF; cdr3_nt: TGCGCCAGCAGCTTGGAAGGGCAGAGAAATCAGCCCCAGCATTTT
v_call: TRBV27; j_call: TRBJ1-1; clone_size: NA; d_call: TRBD1; cdr3_aa: CASSADRLIYQYTEAFF; cdr3_nt: TGTGCCAGCAGCGCGGACAGGTTGATTTATCAGTACACTGAAGCTTTCTTT
v_call: TRBV4-1; j_call: TRBJ2-1; clone_size: NA; d_call: NA; cdr3_aa: CASSQDAGVYNEQFF; cdr3_nt: TGCGCCAGCAGCCAAGATGCCGGGGTATACAATGAGCAGTTCTTC
v_call: TRBV5-4; j_call: TRBJ2-7; clone_size: NA; d_call: TRBD1; cdr3_aa: CASRRTGGFLDEQYF; cdr3_nt: TGTGCCAGCAGGCGGACAGGGGGTTTTCTTGACGAGCAGTACTTC
v_call: TRBV6-5; j_call: TRBJ2-3; clone_size: NA; d_call: NA; cdr3_aa: CASSNSPTNTDTQYF; cdr3_nt: TGTGCCAGCAGTAACTCCCCAACGAACACAGATACGCAGTATTTT
v_call: TRBV19; j_call: TRBJ1-1; clone_size: NA; d_call: NA; cdr3_aa: CASETVLGTEAFF; cdr3_nt: TGTGCCAGTGAGACCGTCCTGGGGACTGAAGCTTTCTTT
v_call: TRBV24-1; j_call: TRBJ1-5; clone_size: NA; d_call: NA; cdr3_aa: CATSESTDNQPQHF; cdr3_nt: TGTGCCACCAGTGAGTCGACAGACAATCAGCCCCAGCATTTT
v_call: TRBV5-1; j_call: TRBJ2-3; clone_size: NA; d_call: TRBD1; cdr3_aa: CASSAGTGASDTQYF; cdr3_nt: TGCGCCAGCAGCGCTGGGACAGGGGCGTCGGATACGCAGTATTTT
v_call: TRBV7-9; j_call: TRBJ2-7; clone_size: NA; d_call: TRBD1; cdr3_aa: CASSSSTGSNEQYF; cdr3_nt: TGTGCCAGCAGCTCGTCGACAGGGTCGAACGAGCAGTACTTC
v_call: TRBV7-7; j_call: TRBJ2-3; clone_size: NA; d_call: NA; cdr3_aa: CASSLSVASTDTQYF; cdr3_nt: TGTGCTAGCAGCCTTAGCGTAGCCAGCACAGATACGCAGTATTTT
v_call: TRBV29-1; j_call: TRBJ1-2; clone_size: NA; d_call: NA; cdr3_aa: CSVDRVRGDGYTF; cdr3_nt: TGCAGCGTTGACAGGGTTAGGGGGGATGGCTACACCTTC
v_call: TRBV19; j_call: TRBJ2-3; clone_size: NA; d_call: TRBD2; cdr3_aa: CASSPTGTSGGDTQYF; cdr3_nt: TGTGCCAGTAGCCCAACCGGGACTAGCGGGGGTGATACGCAGTATTTT
v_call: TRBV5-8; j_call: TRBJ1-6; clone_size: NA; d_call: NA; cdr3_aa: CASSLQGGPNSPLHF; cdr3_nt: TGTGCCAGCAGCTTGCAAGGGGGGCCGAATTCACCCCTCCACTTT
v_call: TRBV13; j_call: TRBJ1-1; clone_size: NA; d_call: NA; cdr3_aa: CASSLGRGDTEAFF; cdr3_nt: TGTGCCAGCAGCTTAGGACGAGGCGACACTGAAGCTTTCTTT
v_call: TRBV4-1; j_call: TRBJ1-6; clone_size: few; d_call: NA; cdr3_aa: CASSQAHGQSRSPLHF; cdr3_nt: TGCGCCAGCAGCCAAGCCCACGGACAGTCACGATCACCCCTCCACTTT
v_call: TRBV7-9; j_call: TRBJ1-1; clone_size: NA; d_call: NA; cdr3_aa: CASSFPRVPGTEAFF; cdr3_nt: TGTGCCAGCAGCTTCCCCAGGGTCCCGGGCACTGAAGCTTTCTTT
v_call: TRBV3-1/TRBV3-2; j_call: TRBJ2-5; clone_size: NA; d_call: NA; cdr3_aa: CASSHHGETQYF; cdr3_nt: TGTGCCAGCAGCCACCATGGTGAGACCCAGTACTTC
v_call: TRBV6-5; j_call: TRBJ1-2; clone_size: NA; d_call: NA; cdr3_aa: CASSYGQGRGYTF; cdr3_nt: TGTGCCAGCAGTTACGGGCAGGGGAGAGGCTACACCTTC